A selection of T cell receptor beta chains follows, all from one sample in a study of T-cell reconstitution after alpha-beta-depleted transplantation in children. Each CDR3 protein gets one entry after TCRdb re-called the PCR reads with MiXCR. Of 450,000 to 600,000 distinct CDR3 sequences in the sample, 10% to 15% were seen once. Sequenced here: PBMCs, mostly from graft donor cells, sampled 360 days after TCRalphabeta/CD19-depleted stem cell transplant. The receptor source for this set is a male patient under 18 who had a stem cell transplant for acute myeloid leukemia, so the T cells may come from the graft donor. CDR3s include the opening cysteine and the closing phenylalanine or tryptophan. D genes are given only for firm matches. The size entry is marked missing in some rows and otherwise reads once, few, many or a size class.

CDR3 DNA: TGTGCCAGCAGTTTAGCTCAGGGCTTACCCCTCCACTTT; CDR3 protein: CASSLAQGLPLHF; J gene: TRBJ1-6; V gene: TRBV12-3/TRBV12-4; clone size: .; D gene: .
CDR3 DNA: TGTGCCAGCAGTGACTCTGGCTTTAGCACAGATACGCAGTATTTT; CDR3 protein: CASSDSGFSTDTQYF; J gene: TRBJ2-3; V gene: TRBV6-4; clone size: .; D gene: .
CDR3 DNA: TGTGCCAGCTCCCAAAGGGCGGATACCTTCTACGAGCAGTACTTC; CDR3 protein: CASSQRADTFYEQYF; J gene: TRBJ2-7; V gene: TRBV18; clone size: few; D gene: .
CDR3 DNA: TGTGCCAGCAGTTCCCCCCGGGTACAGGGGGCTCGGGAGACCCAGTACTTC; CDR3 protein: CASSSPRVQGARETQYF; J gene: TRBJ2-5; V gene: TRBV28; clone size: .; D gene: TRBD1
CDR3 DNA: TGCGCCAGCAGCTTGGCGGGGATTCGGGTGAACACTGAAGCTTTCTTT; CDR3 protein: CASSLAGIRVNTEAFF; J gene: TRBJ1-1; V gene: TRBV5-1; clone size: .; D gene: .
CDR3 DNA: TGTGCCAGCAGACTGGGGACTAGCGGGAGTTTTTCCTACAATGAGCAGTTCTTC; CDR3 protein: CASRLGTSGSFSYNEQFF; J gene: TRBJ2-1; V gene: TRBV3-1; clone size: many; D gene: TRBD2
CDR3 DNA: TGTGCCAGCAGTTTACGGCCGACTAGCGGATACGCCTACAATGAGCAGTTCTTC; CDR3 protein: CASSLRPTSGYAYNEQFF; J gene: TRBJ2-1; V gene: TRBV27; clone size: .; D gene: TRBD2
CDR3 DNA: TGTGCCAGCAGTCCCTATAGGCTGCCGAACACCGGGGAGCTGTTTTTT; CDR3 protein: CASSPYRLPNTGELFF; J gene: TRBJ2-2; V gene: TRBV12-3/TRBV12-4; clone size: many; D gene: .
CDR3 DNA: TGCAGTGCTAGGGGTAGCGGGAGGATATACGAGCAGTACTTC; CDR3 protein: CSARGSGRIYEQYF; J gene: TRBJ2-7; V gene: TRBV20-1; clone size: .; D gene: TRBD2
CDR3 DNA: TGTGCCAGCACCGGACAGGGGGCGGGCACCGGGGAGCTGTTTTTT; CDR3 protein: CASTGQGAGTGELFF; J gene: TRBJ2-2; V gene: TRBV11-3; clone size: .; D gene: TRBD1
CDR3 DNA: TGTGCCAGCAGCTTGGAGGGTGCTCATACGCAGTATTTT; CDR3 protein: CASSLEGAHTQYF; J gene: TRBJ2-3; V gene: TRBV7-3; clone size: few; D gene: .
CDR3 DNA: TGTGCCTGGAGTGTACCCGGTAGCTCCTACAATGAGCAGTTCTTC; CDR3 protein: CAWSVPGSSYNEQFF; J gene: TRBJ2-1; V gene: TRBV30; clone size: .; D gene: .
CDR3 DNA: TGTGCCAGCCACACAGGGGGCCTCACTGAAGCTTTCTTT; CDR3 protein: CASHTGGLTEAFF; J gene: TRBJ1-1; V gene: TRBV25-1; clone size: few; D gene: TRBD1
CDR3 DNA: TGCAGCGTTCGAGGGGTTAACTATGGCTACACCTTC; CDR3 protein: CSVRGVNYGYTF; J gene: TRBJ1-2; V gene: TRBV29-1; clone size: .; D gene: .
CDR3 DNA: TGTGCCAGCACCGCCGCTACCTACGAGCAGTACTTC; CDR3 protein: CASTAATYEQYF; J gene: TRBJ2-7; V gene: TRBV6-2/TRBV6-3; clone size: many; D gene: .
CDR3 DNA: TGCGCCAGCAGCTTGGTCTGGGGCAGGGCTTTCTCCTACGAGCAGTACTTC; CDR3 protein: CASSLVWGRAFSYEQYF; J gene: TRBJ2-7; V gene: TRBV5-1; clone size: .; D gene: .
CDR3 DNA: TGCGCCAGCAGCCAGGCGGGAGTTGATGAGCAGTTCTTC; CDR3 protein: CASSQAGVDEQFF; J gene: TRBJ2-1; V gene: TRBV4-3; clone size: once; D gene: TRBD2
CDR3 DNA: TGCGCCAGCAGCTCGGGACCGACTAGCGGGAGTATGGATACGCAGTATTTT; CDR3 protein: CASSSGPTSGSMDTQYF; J gene: TRBJ2-3; V gene: TRBV5-1; clone size: many; D gene: TRBD2
CDR3 DNA: TGTGCCATCTACACTAGCGGGACCAGCACCGGGGAGCTGTTTTTT; CDR3 protein: CAIYTSGTSTGELFF; J gene: TRBJ2-2; V gene: TRBV10-3; clone size: few; D gene: TRBD2
CDR3 DNA: TGCAGTGCTAGAGATGCCCTTCCTGGAGATACGCAGTATTTT; CDR3 protein: CSARDALPGDTQYF; J gene: TRBJ2-3; V gene: TRBV20-1; clone size: .; D gene: .
CDR3 DNA: TGTGCCACCCACGGGGGGGACAGGACTAATCAGCCCCAGCATTTT; CDR3 protein: CATHGGDRTNQPQHF; J gene: TRBJ1-5; V gene: TRBV10-3; clone size: few; D gene: TRBD1
CDR3 DNA: TGTGCCAGCAGCGCCGGCCCTGGTTCACCCCTCCACTTT; CDR3 protein: CASSAGPGSPLHF; J gene: TRBJ1-6; V gene: TRBV7-8; clone size: few; D gene: .
CDR3 DNA: TGTGCCAGCAGCTCGGTACGACAGGGACCACAAGAGACCCAGTACTTC; CDR3 protein: CASSSVRQGPQETQYF; J gene: TRBJ2-5; V gene: TRBV11-2; clone size: few; D gene: TRBD1
CDR3 DNA: TGTGCCAGCAGCTCTCCAGGGGTCACTGAAGCTTTCTTT; CDR3 protein: CASSSPGVTEAFF; J gene: TRBJ1-1; V gene: TRBV7-9; clone size: .; D gene: .
CDR3 DNA: TGTGCCAGCAGTCCAGGACTAGCGAGCTACGAGCAGTACTTC; CDR3 protein: CASSPGLASYEQYF; J gene: TRBJ2-7; V gene: TRBV12-3/TRBV12-4; clone size: many; D gene: TRBD2
CDR3 DNA: TGTGCCACCAGGTCGGGACTAAGCTCCTACAATGAGCAGTTCTTC; CDR3 protein: CATRSGLSSYNEQFF; J gene: TRBJ2-1; V gene: TRBV15; clone size: many; D gene: TRBD2
CDR3 DNA: TGTGCCTGGTGCATGGGAAAGTTCACAGATACGCAGTATTTT; CDR3 protein: CAWCMGKFTDTQYF; J gene: TRBJ2-3; V gene: TRBV30; clone size: .; D gene: .
CDR3 DNA: TGTGCCAGCAGCTTCTTAGCGGGAGAATACTACAATGAGCAGTTCTTC; CDR3 protein: CASSFLAGEYYNEQFF; J gene: TRBJ2-1; V gene: TRBV7-3; clone size: few; D gene: TRBD2
CDR3 DNA: TGTGCCAGCAGCCCCGGACTCCTCCTTGACGAGCAGTACTTC; CDR3 protein: CASSPGLLLDEQYF; J gene: TRBJ2-7; V gene: TRBV12-3/TRBV12-4; clone size: many; D gene: .
CDR3 DNA: TGTGCCTGGAAGGGGACTGATTTCACCGGGGAGCTGTTTTTT; CDR3 protein: CAWKGTDFTGELFF; J gene: TRBJ2-2; V gene: TRBV30; clone size: .; D gene: .
CDR3 DNA: TGTGCCAGCATCGACAGGGGGAGTTATTTCGAGCAGTACTTC; CDR3 protein: CASIDRGSYFEQYF; J gene: TRBJ2-7; V gene: TRBV28; clone size: few; D gene: TRBD1
CDR3 DNA: TGCGCCAGCAGCTTGTGGGAGGGACTAGCCGACACAGATACGCAGTATTTT; CDR3 protein: CASSLWEGLADTDTQYF; J gene: TRBJ2-3; V gene: TRBV5-1; clone size: .; D gene: TRBD2
CDR3 DNA: TGTGCCAGCAGCCCTAGCGGGATGAAAGAGACCCAGTACTTC; CDR3 protein: CASSPSGMKETQYF; J gene: TRBJ2-5; V gene: TRBV7-8; clone size: many; D gene: TRBD2
CDR3 DNA: TGTGCCAGCAGCTTAGCGCTCCAGTACTCCTACGAGCAGTACTTC; CDR3 protein: CASSLALQYSYEQYF; J gene: TRBJ2-7; V gene: TRBV7-2; clone size: few; D gene: .
CDR3 DNA: TGCGCCAGCAGCCAGACCCTATTGGGGGATACGCAGTATTTT; CDR3 protein: CASSQTLLGDTQYF; J gene: TRBJ2-3; V gene: TRBV4-3; clone size: .; D gene: .
CDR3 DNA: TGTGCCATCATCCGACAGGGGGCAACTGAAGCTTTCTTT; CDR3 protein: CAIIRQGATEAFF; J gene: TRBJ1-1; V gene: TRBV10-3; clone size: many; D gene: TRBD1
CDR3 DNA: TGTGCCAGCAGCCAGGTACTAGCGGGAGATGGGGAGACCCAGTACTTC; CDR3 protein: CASSQVLAGDGETQYF; J gene: TRBJ2-5; V gene: TRBV4-2; clone size: .; D gene: TRBD2
CDR3 DNA: TGTGCCAGCAGTTCTTACCCCCAAGGTCTTACCCAAGAGACCCAGTACTTC; CDR3 protein: CASSSYPQGLTQETQYF; J gene: TRBJ2-5; V gene: TRBV12-3/TRBV12-4; clone size: few; D gene: .
CDR3 DNA: TGTGCCAGCAGCTTAGGGGGAGGAGTAGAAAAACTGTTTTTT; CDR3 protein: CASSLGGGVEKLFF; J gene: TRBJ1-4; V gene: TRBV7-9; clone size: .; D gene: .
CDR3 DNA: TGCAGTGCCCTGAGGGTGGAGACCCAGTACTTC; CDR3 protein: CSALRVETQYF; J gene: TRBJ2-5; V gene: TRBV20-1; clone size: few; D gene: .
CDR3 DNA: TGTGCCAGCAGACAGGGGGCGATCTCTGGGGCCAACGTCCTGACTTTC; CDR3 protein: CASRQGAISGANVLTF; J gene: TRBJ2-6; V gene: TRBV6-2/TRBV6-3; clone size: .; D gene: TRBD1
CDR3 DNA: TGTGCCTGGAGTGTTCTTGAGGGGGGCACCGGGGAGCTGTTTTTT; CDR3 protein: CAWSVLEGGTGELFF; J gene: TRBJ2-2; V gene: TRBV30; clone size: .; D gene: .
CDR3 DNA: TGTGCCAGCAGCGTGACAGGGTTAGTGGCAGATACGCAGTATTTT; CDR3 protein: CASSVTGLVADTQYF; J gene: TRBJ2-3; V gene: TRBV7-9; clone size: few; D gene: TRBD1
CDR3 DNA: TGTGCCAGCAGTTCGGCCGGGCTAGCGGGAATCGACAATGAGCAGTTCTTC; CDR3 protein: CASSSAGLAGIDNEQFF; J gene: TRBJ2-1; V gene: TRBV12-3/TRBV12-4; clone size: few; D gene: TRBD2
CDR3 DNA: TGTGCCAGCAGGCGGGAGGGGGGCAATGAGCAGTTCTTC; CDR3 protein: CASRREGGNEQFF; J gene: TRBJ2-1; V gene: TRBV9; clone size: many; D gene: TRBD2
CDR3 DNA: TGTGCCAGCAGTCCCCGGGTCTGGATCTCGTCGGGCACCGGGGAGCTGTTTTTT; CDR3 protein: CASSPRVWISSGTGELFF; J gene: TRBJ2-2; V gene: TRBV6-1; clone size: few; D gene: .
CDR3 DNA: TGTGCCAGCAGTGAAGGTTCCTCGGGACAGAAGACCTACGAGCAGTACTTC; CDR3 protein: CASSEGSSGQKTYEQYF; J gene: TRBJ2-7; V gene: TRBV25-1; clone size: many; D gene: TRBD1
CDR3 DNA: TGTGCCAGCAGCACCTTTATAGGCGGGGGAATAACCTACAATGAGCAGTTCTTC; CDR3 protein: CASSTFIGGGITYNEQFF; J gene: TRBJ2-1; V gene: TRBV5-5; clone size: few; D gene: TRBD2
CDR3 DNA: TGCGCCAGCAGCTTGGACAAGGTCCAGGGGTTTTCCTACGAGCAGTACTTC; CDR3 protein: CASSLDKVQGFSYEQYF; J gene: TRBJ2-7; V gene: TRBV5-1; clone size: few; D gene: .
CDR3 DNA: TGCAGTGCTGGGGGTAGGGGCCTAGGGAATCAGCCCCAGCATTTT; CDR3 protein: CSAGGRGLGNQPQHF; J gene: TRBJ1-5; V gene: TRBV20-1; clone size: .; D gene: .